This TCR beta chain was captured in a study of CDR3 diversity in severe acne. TCRdb recomputed calls from the PCR reads with MiXCR, one row per CDR3 protein. The sample has about 98,000 distinct CDR3 sequences, roughly half seen once. The germline gives CDR1 MDHEN, CDR2 SYDVKM. The CDR3 loop spans 14 amino acids. V was trimmed by 5 bases and J by 10 bases, leaving 18 bases between them. J is TRBJ2-1 and V is TRBV28; tentatively, D is TRBD1 (5 bases). This sequence originates from a male donor with acne. Sequenced input: blood. As DNA, the CDR3 is TGTGCCAGCAGTCGGACACGGTGGGCCTACGAGCAGTTCTTC. Protein sequence: CASSRTRWAYEQFF.